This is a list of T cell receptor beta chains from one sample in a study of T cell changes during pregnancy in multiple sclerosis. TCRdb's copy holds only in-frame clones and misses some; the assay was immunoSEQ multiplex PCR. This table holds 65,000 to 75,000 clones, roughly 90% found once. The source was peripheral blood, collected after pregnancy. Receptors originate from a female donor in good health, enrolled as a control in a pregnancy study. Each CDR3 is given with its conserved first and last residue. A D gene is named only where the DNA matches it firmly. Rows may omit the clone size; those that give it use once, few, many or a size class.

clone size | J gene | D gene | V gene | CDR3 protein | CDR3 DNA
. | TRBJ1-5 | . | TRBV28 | CASRPPGVGQPQHF | TGTGCCAGCCGACCTCCAGGGGTTGGGCAGCCCCAGCATTTT
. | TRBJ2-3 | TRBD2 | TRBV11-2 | CASSLSRGENTQYF | TGTGCCAGCAGCTTATCCCGGGGGGAAAATACGCAGTATTTT
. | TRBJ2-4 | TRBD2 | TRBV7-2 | CASSLGSGTISLAKNIQYF | TGTGCCAGCAGCTTAGGGTCGGGGACTATCTCTTTAGCCAAAAACATTCAGTACTTC
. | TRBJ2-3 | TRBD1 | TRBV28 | CASSRRPGQGTHTQYF | TGTGCCAGCAGTCGACGTCCGGGACAGGGGACGCATACGCAGTATTTT
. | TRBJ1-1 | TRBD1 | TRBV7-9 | CASSPIQGQRKNTEAFF | TGTGCCAGCAGCCCAATACAGGGACAGCGGAAGAACACTGAAGCTTTCTTT
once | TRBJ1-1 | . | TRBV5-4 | CASSKDRYTEAFF | TGTGCCAGCAGCAAAGACAGATACACTGAAGCTTTCTTT
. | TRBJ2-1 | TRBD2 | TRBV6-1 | CASRLAGDNEQFF | TGTGCCAGCCGACTAGCGGGGGACAATGAGCAGTTCTTC
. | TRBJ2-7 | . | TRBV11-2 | CASSLTRVADEQYF | TGTGCCAGCAGCTTAACGAGGGTGGCTGACGAGCAGTACTTC
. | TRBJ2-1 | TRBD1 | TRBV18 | CASSPPLAGQGANEQFF | TGTGCCAGCTCACCACCGTTAGCAGGACAGGGAGCGAATGAGCAGTTCTTC
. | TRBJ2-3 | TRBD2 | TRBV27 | CASSLWSSGSPGSDTQYF | TGTGCCAGCAGTTTATGGTCTAGCGGGAGTCCCGGGTCAGATACGCAGTATTTT
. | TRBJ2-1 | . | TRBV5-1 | CASSALASSYNEQFF | TGCGCCAGCAGCGCTTTAGCGAGCTCCTACAATGAGCAGTTCTTC
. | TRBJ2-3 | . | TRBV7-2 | CASTKAGSGLDTQYF | TGTGCCAGCACCAAGGCGGGTAGCGGACTAGATACGCAGTATTTT
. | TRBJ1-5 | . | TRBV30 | CAWSEGDENQPQHF | TGTGCCTGGAGTGAAGGGGATGAGAATCAGCCCCAGCATTTT
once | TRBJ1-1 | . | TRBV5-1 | CASSLAQGGTEAFF | TGCGCCAGCAGCTTGGCCCAGGGAGGGACTGAAGCTTTCTTT
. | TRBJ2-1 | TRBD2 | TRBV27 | CASSPRGDGGNEQFF | TGTGCCAGCAGTCCGCGGGGGGACGGGGGCAATGAGCAGTTCTTC
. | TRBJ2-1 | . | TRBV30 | CAWSGRGSWQFF | TGTGCCTGGAGTGGTAGAGGGTCGTGGCAGTTCTTC
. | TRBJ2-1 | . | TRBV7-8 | CASSPFARANSYNEQFF | TGTGCCAGCAGCCCTTTTGCGCGGGCTAACTCCTACAATGAGCAGTTCTTC
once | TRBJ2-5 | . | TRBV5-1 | CASSLGTTRETQYF | TGCGCCAGCAGCTTGGGGACAACAAGGGAGACCCAGTACTTC
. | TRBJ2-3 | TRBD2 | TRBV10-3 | CAISESSGGVSDTQYF | TGTGCCATCAGTGAATCGAGCGGGGGGGTGAGTGATACGCAGTATTTT
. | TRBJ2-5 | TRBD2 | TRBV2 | CASSLAGGRGETQYF | TGTGCCAGCAGTTTAGCGGGGGGCCGGGGAGAGACCCAGTACTTC
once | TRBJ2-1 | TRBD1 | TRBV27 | CASSLGRGYEQFF | TGTGCCAGCAGTTTGGGCAGGGGGTATGAGCAGTTCTTC
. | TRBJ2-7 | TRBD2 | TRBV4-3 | CASSQDPGGVSYEQYF | TGCGCCAGCAGCCAAGATCCCGGGGGGGTCTCCTACGAGCAGTACTTC
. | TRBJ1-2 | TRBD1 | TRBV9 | CASSVATGGWGQGAGGYTF | TGTGCCAGCAGCGTAGCTACGGGGGGTTGGGGCCAGGGGGCTGGTGGCTACACCTTC
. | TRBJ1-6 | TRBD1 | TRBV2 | CASSADRGRNSPLHF | TGTGCCAGCAGTGCGGACAGGGGCAGAAATTCACCCCTCCACTTT
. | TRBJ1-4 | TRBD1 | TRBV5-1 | CASSPAGTVEKLFF | TGCGCCAGCAGCCCGGCCGGGACAGTGGAAAAACTGTTTTTT
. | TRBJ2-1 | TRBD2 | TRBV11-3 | CASSLGTSGYNEQFF | TGTGCCAGCAGCTTAGGAACTAGCGGCTACAATGAGCAGTTCTTC
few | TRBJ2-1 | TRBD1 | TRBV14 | CASSLLGDREYEQFF | TGTGCCAGCAGCCTTCTAGGGGACAGGGAGTATGAGCAGTTCTTC
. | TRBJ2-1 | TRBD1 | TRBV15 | CATSRGDRESNEQFF | TGTGCCACCAGCAGGGGAGACAGGGAATCGAATGAGCAGTTCTTC
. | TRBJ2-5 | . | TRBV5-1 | CASRGEETQYF | TGCGCCAGCCGGGGAGAAGAGACCCAGTACTTC
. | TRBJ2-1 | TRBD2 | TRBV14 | CASSQEQREVFF | TGTGCCAGCAGCCAAGAACAGCGGGAGGTGTTCTTC
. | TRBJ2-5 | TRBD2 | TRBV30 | CAWSAPRTSGRFETQYF | TGTGCCTGGAGTGCACCCAGGACTAGCGGGAGATTCGAGACCCAGTACTTC
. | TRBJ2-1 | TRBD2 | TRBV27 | CASSPGLAGSSYNEQFF | TGTGCCAGCAGTCCAGGACTAGCGGGATCCTCCTACAATGAGCAGTTCTTC
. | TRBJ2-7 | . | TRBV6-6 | CASSPGGRSYEQYF | TGTGCCAGCAGTCCTGGAGGCCGATCCTACGAGCAGTACTTC
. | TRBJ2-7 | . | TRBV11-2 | CASSLVSYEQYF | TGTGCCAGCAGCTTAGTTAGCTACGAGCAGTACTTC
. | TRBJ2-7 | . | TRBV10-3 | CAISESMERGSPSYEQYF | TGTGCCATCAGTGAGTCAATGGAAAGGGGCAGCCCTTCCTACGAGCAGTACTTC
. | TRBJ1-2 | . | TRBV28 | CASSLGGGANYGYTF | TGTGCCAGCAGTTTGGGGGGTGGGGCTAACTATGGCTACACCTTC
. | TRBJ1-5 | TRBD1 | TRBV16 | CASSQSDRVHNQPQHF | TGTGCCAGCAGCCAATCGGACAGGGTACACAATCAGCCCCAGCATTTT
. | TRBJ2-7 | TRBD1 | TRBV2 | CASPPGQGAYEQYF | TGTGCCAGTCCACCGGGACAGGGGGCTTACGAGCAGTACTTC
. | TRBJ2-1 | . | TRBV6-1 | CASSLTGLMNNEQFF | TGTGCCAGCAGTTTGACAGGCCTTATGAACAATGAGCAGTTCTTC
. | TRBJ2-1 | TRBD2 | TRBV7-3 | CASSFSGSPNEQFF | TGTGCCAGCAGCTTTAGCGGGAGTCCGAATGAGCAGTTCTTC
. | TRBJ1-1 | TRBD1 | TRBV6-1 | CASSPWTGRGSF | TGTGCCAGCAGTCCTTGGACAGGGCGGGGTTCCTTT
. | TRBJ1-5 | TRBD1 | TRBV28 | CASSPGTGAAQPQHF | TGTGCCAGCAGTCCCGGGACAGGGGCGGCTCAGCCCCAGCATTTT
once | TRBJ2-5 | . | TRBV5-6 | CASSSGSTGKFQETQYF | TGTGCCAGCAGCTCAGGGTCCACAGGGAAATTCCAAGAGACCCAGTACTTC
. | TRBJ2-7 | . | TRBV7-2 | CASSRTSLYEQYF | TGTGCCAGCAGCCGGACAAGCCTTTACGAGCAGTACTTC
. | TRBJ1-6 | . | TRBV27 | CASSLRNSPLHF | TGTGCCAGCAGTTTACGGAATTCACCCCTCCACTTT
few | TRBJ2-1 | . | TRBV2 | CASCSDSYNEQFF | TGTGCCAGCTGTTCGGACAGTTACAATGAGCAGTTCTTC
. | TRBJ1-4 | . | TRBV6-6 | CASSYSGEGEKLFF | TGTGCCAGCAGTTACTCGGGGGAGGGCGAAAAACTGTTTTTT
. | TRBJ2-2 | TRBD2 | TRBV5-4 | CASRTSGRAGELFF | TGTGCCAGCCGGACTAGCGGGAGGGCAGGGGAGCTGTTTTTT
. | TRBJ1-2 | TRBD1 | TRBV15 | CATSNLDRTYGYTF | TGTGCCACCAGCAACCTGGACAGGACCTATGGCTACACCTTC
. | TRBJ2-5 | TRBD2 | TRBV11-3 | CASSSGAGTSETQYF | TGTGCCAGCAGCTCTGGCGCCGGGACTAGCGAGACCCAGTACTTC
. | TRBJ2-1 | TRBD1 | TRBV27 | CASSKQQGTPYNEQFF | TGTGCCAGCAGTAAACAACAGGGGACCCCTTACAATGAGCAGTTCTTC
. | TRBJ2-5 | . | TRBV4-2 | CASSQDLTSIETQYF | TGTGCCAGCAGCCAAGATTTGACTAGTATAGAGACCCAGTACTTC
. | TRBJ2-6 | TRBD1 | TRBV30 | CAWSVTRLMGQGALGANVLTF | TGTGCCTGGAGTGTAACGCGACTGATGGGGCAGGGGGCACTAGGGGCCAACGTCCTGACTTTC
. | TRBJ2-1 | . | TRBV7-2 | CASTAEWGYEQFF | TGTGCCAGCACCGCGGAATGGGGCTATGAGCAGTTCTTC
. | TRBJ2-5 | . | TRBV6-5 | CASSYVSQETQYF | TGTGCCAGCAGTTACGTCTCCCAAGAGACCCAGTACTTC
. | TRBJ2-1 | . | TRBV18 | CASSIRGSSYNEQFF | TGTGCCAGCTCAATACGGGGGAGCTCCTACAATGAGCAGTTCTTC
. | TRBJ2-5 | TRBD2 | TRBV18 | CASSLRRPLQGGGVQETQYF | TGTGCCAGCTCACTCCGCCGCCCCCTTCAGGGCGGGGGGGTCCAAGAGACCCAGTACTTC
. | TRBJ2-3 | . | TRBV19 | CASSMVRGLNTDTQYF | TGTGCCAGTAGTATGGTCAGGGGCCTTAACACAGATACGCAGTATTTT
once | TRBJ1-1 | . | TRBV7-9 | CASSSPGDANTEAFF | TGTGCCAGCAGCTCGCCAGGGGATGCGAACACTGAAGCTTTCTTT
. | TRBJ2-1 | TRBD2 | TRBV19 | CASSIGTRNNEQFF | TGTGCCAGTAGTATAGGGACTAGAAACAATGAGCAGTTCTTC